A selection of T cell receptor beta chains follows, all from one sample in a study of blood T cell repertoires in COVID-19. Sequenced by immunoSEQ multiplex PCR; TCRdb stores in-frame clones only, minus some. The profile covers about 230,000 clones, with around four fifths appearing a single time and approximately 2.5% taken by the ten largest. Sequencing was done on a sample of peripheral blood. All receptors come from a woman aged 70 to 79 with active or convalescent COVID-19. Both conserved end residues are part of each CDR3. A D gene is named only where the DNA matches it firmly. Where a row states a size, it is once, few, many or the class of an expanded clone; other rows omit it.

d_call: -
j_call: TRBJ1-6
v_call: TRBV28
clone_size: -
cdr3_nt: TGTGCCAGCAGTAGGGGGTTATATAATTCACCCCTCCACTTT
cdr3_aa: CASSRGLYNSPLHF

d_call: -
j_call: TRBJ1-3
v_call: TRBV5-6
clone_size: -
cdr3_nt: TGTGCCAGCAGCTTGGATTGGGCCAGCTCGTTT
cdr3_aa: CASSLDWASSF

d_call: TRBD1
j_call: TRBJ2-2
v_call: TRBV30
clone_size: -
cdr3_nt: TGTGCCTGGAGTGTAGTGGCTCTTGGCCAGGGGGCGAACACCGGGGAGCTGTTTTTT
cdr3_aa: CAWSVVALGQGANTGELFF

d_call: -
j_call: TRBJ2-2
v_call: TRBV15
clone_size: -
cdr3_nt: TGTGCCACCAGCAGGGGGTACACAGGGCCCACCGGGGAGCTGTTTTTT
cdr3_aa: CATSRGYTGPTGELFF

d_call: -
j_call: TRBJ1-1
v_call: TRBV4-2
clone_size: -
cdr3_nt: TGTGCCAGCAGCCAAGAAGGAGCTGGGGAGCGGGCTTTCTTT
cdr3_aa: CASSQEGAGERAFF

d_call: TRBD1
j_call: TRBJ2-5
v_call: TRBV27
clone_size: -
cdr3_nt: TGTGCCAGCAGTCCTTGGGGACAGGGGGAAGGGGAGACCCAGTACTTC
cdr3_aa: CASSPWGQGEGETQYF

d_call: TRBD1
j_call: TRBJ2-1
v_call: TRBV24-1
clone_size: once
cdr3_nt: TGTGCCACCAGTGATTTGGCGGACAGGGGCCGAAATGAGCAGTTCTTC
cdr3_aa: CATSDLADRGRNEQFF

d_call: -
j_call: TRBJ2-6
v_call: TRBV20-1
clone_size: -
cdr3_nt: TGCAGTGCTAGTACTTCGGGGTCAGCACTGGCCTCTGGGGCCAACGTCCTGACTTTC
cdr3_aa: CSASTSGSALASGANVLTF

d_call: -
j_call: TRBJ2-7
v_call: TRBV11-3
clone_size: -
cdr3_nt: TGTGCCAGCAGCACCAGCAGGATCATTGTTCCCTACGAGCAGTACTTC
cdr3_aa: CASSTSRIIVPYEQYF

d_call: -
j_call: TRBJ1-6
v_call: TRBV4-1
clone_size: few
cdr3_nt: TGCGCCAGCAGCCAAGATCGGTTGTCCTATAATTCACCCCTCCACTTT
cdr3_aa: CASSQDRLSYNSPLHF

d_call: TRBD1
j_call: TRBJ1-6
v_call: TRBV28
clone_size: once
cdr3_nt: TGTGCCAGCAGTGGGACGCAGGGGGCATCTTATAATTCACCCCTCCACTTT
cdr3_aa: CASSGTQGASYNSPLHF

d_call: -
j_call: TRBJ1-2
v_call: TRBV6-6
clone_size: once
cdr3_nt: TGTGCCAGCAGTCCTCCCAGGTGGGGCGAATATGGCTACACCTTC
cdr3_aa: CASSPPRWGEYGYTF

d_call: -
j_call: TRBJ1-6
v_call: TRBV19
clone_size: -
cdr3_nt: TGTGCTAGTACCACAAATTCACCCCTCCACTTT
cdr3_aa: CASTTNSPLHF

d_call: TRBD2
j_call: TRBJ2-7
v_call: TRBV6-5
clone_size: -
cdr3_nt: TGTGCCAGCAGTTACGAGGGCGGGAGCACTACCTACGAGCAGTACTTC
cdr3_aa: CASSYEGGSTTYEQYF

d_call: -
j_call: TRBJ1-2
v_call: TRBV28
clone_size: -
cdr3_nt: TGTGCCAGCAGGGGGAGAGAGTATGGCTACACCTTC
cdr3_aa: CASRGREYGYTF

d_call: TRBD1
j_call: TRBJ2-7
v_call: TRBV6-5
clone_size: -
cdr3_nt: TGTGCCAGCAGTTACTGGACAGGGGTAGGCCACGAGCAGTACTTC
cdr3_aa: CASSYWTGVGHEQYF

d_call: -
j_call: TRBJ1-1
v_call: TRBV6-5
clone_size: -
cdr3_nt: TGTGCCAGCAGTTACGTGGGGCAGAACACTGAAGCTTTCTTT
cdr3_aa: CASSYVGQNTEAFF